The present T cell receptor beta chain was sequenced within a study of blood T cells in healthy people across ages. Study background: Template-switching capture recovered about one barcoded beta molecule per two T cells.

Study-wide findings and caveats: Per million T cells, TCR beta diversity dropped about linearly as age rose. It was not known whether donors were CMV positive (a possible confounder of expanded clonotype changes). No conclusive comparison of naive versus antigen-experienced cells was possible with unsorted PBMCs.

In the case of this clonotype: The antigen remains undetermined.

Per germline, CDR1 LGHNA and CDR2 YSLEER. V lost 3 bases and J 0 bases, leaving 8 bases between the germline ends. This CDR3 spans 15 amino acids. A second PCR, run for about 6 to 11 cycles, used a sample-barcoded 5' primer plus a J-beta primer mix. TCRdb itself ran the 5' RACE reads through MiXCR, one entry per CDR3 protein. The sample contains around 1,000,000 distinct CDR3 sequences, about two fifths of which appear only once. The sequence came from a man younger than 30 in good health. The chain employs TRBV4-3 and TRBJ2-2; D not resolved. Sequencing input: blood. The CDR3 protein is CASSQLLANTGELFF. In DNA form, the CDR3 reads TGCGCCAGCAGCCAGCTCCTAGCGAACACCGGGGAGCTGTTTTTT.